This TCR beta chain was recorded in a study of somatic mutations in cytotoxic T cells in rheumatoid arthritis. At the level of the study: Flow sorting yielded some V beta antibody-stained T-cell populations at nearly 100% purity, among them V beta1+ cells sequenced for TCRB. Broader study findings: Each of about an eighth of the roughly 65 patients had a largest CD8+ clone that made up more than 20% of CD8+ cells. Measurement of CD8+ T-cell clonality revealed no significant difference between rheumatoid arthritis patients and age-matched healthy controls.

Clones were read by immunoSEQ multiplex PCR, and TCRdb kept only the in-frame ones, dropping some. The sample lists just over 15,000 clones; 70% to 75% were seen once. As regards this clone: Antigen unknown.

The CDR3 has 13 residues. Germline CDR1 is LNHDA and CDR2 is SQIVND (reference sequence). V gave up 5 bases and J gave up 1 base, with 8 bases separating them. The rearrangement joins TRBV19 to TRBJ1-1; D unresolved. The sequenced sample was CD8+ T cells sorted from blood. This clonotype was sampled from an adult with rheumatoid arthritis. CDR3 bases: TGTGCCAGTAGTGAATTTCCGAACACTGAAGCTTTCTTT. Encoded protein: CASSEFPNTEAFF.